The following is a TCR beta chain sequence with its context. Its specificity is not known. This specimen belongs to a study of cytomegalovirus exposure and HLA in healthy donors. Study-level information: T cells numbering some 170 million yielded approximately 120 million unique TCR beta sequences in an earlier analysis. Overall study results and limits: Despite most TCR sequences being rare, some public TCRs occurred in many donors. Sequencing artifact likely explains a cluster of highly shared sequence variants. Later analysis suggested links between common viral pathogens and several top significant clusters.

V was cut by 6 bases and J by 0 bases, with 11 bases left in between. CDR1 and CDR2 (germline): SGHAT, FQNNGV. The CDR3 is 15 residues long. Use of 60 Vbeta and 13 Jbeta primers characterized the PCR. Assay used: immunoSEQ multiplex PCR; TCRdb lists only in-frame clones, some missing. This sample carries about 190,000 clones, around 75% of them seen once, and the ten largest clones take 1.5% to 2%. This clonotype was sampled from a woman aged 45 to 65 in good health and CMV-seronegative. Input material: PBMCs. The chain couples TRBV11-2 to TRBJ2-2; D not certain. The CDR3 bases are TGTGCCAGCAGGGTGGGTACAGCGAACACCGGGGAGCTGTTTTTT. This codes for CASRVGTANTGELFF.